These 17 T cell receptor beta chains share one sample of origin, sequenced in a study of cytomegalovirus exposure and HLA in healthy donors. Sequencing used immunoSEQ multiplex PCR; TCRdb keeps in-frame clones, though not all of them. This table holds around 70,000 clones, approximately 96% found once. Sequences were obtained from PBMCs. The receptors derive from a young man in good health and CMV-seronegative.

The CDR3 DNA follows: TGTGCCAGCTCACCAGACTTGGGAGCCTACGAGCAGTACTTC. Translation: CASSPDLGAYEQYF. The V and J genes are TRBV18 and TRBJ2-7, with D maybe TRBD2 (5 bases). Between the trimmed V and J ends, which lost 2 bases and 2 bases, there was a span of 10 bases. CDR1 and CDR2 from the germline V gene are KGHSH and LQKENI. CDR3 length: 14 residues.

This rearrangement joins TRBV28 to TRBJ2-7, with 7 bases lining up with TRBD2. Unmatched junction bases numbered 7, after V lost 6 bases and J lost 2 bases. There are 14 residues in the CDR3. CDR1 is MDHEN, CDR2 SYDVKM, per germline. The CDR3 loop is CASRSGGRTYEQYF. The CDR3 DNA reads as TGTGCCAGCAGATCGGGGGGAAGAACCTACGAGCAGTACTTC.

The V call is TRBV11-2, the J call TRBJ1-2, with D perhaps TRBD1 (5 bases). This CDR3 has 13 amino acids. V lost 3 bases and J 6 bases, leaving 11 bases between the germline ends. Germline V CDR1 and CDR2: SGHAT, FQNNGV. The CDR3 region has the DNA TGTGCCAGCAGCTTGCAGGGTTTAGATGGCTACACCTTC. It codes for CASSLQGLDGYTF. The variable domain in full, completed from reference TRBV11-2 and TRBJ1-2, reads EAGVAQSPRYKIIEKRQSVAFWCNPISGHATLYWYQQILGQGPKLLIQFQNNGVVDDSQLPKDRFSAERLKGVDSTLKIQPAKLEDSAVYLCASSLQGLDGYTFGSGTRLTVV.

This chain connects TRBV28 to TRBJ1-5, with 7 bases that match TRBD1. This CDR3 has 13 residues. V dropped 5 bases and J dropped 3; count of bases not matched to a gene: 1. Germline lookup yields CDR1 MDHEN and CDR2 SYDVKM. CDR3 loop: CASSDRDNQPQHF. In DNA, the CDR3 is TGTGCCAGCAGTGACAGGGACAATCAGCCCCAGCATTTT.

The chain is built from TRBV19 and TRBJ1-2; D is unresolved. CDR1 and CDR2 (germline): LNHDA, SQIVND (reference sequence). V was cut by 1 base and J by 3 bases, with 6 bases left in between. The CDR3 has 13 amino acids. The CDR3 coding sequence is TGTGCCAGTAGTATAGGCGTGGACTATGGCTACACCTTC. Protein product: CASSIGVDYGYTF.

The rearrangement joins TRBV9 to TRBJ1-1, with D perhaps TRBD1 (5 bases). Looked up from germline, CDR1 is SGDLS and CDR2 is YYNGEE. The CDR3 runs to 15 residues. Trimming shortened V by 3 bases and J by 4 bases, and 16 bases separated the two germline ends. CDR3 protein: CASSAPQGVGTEAFF. In DNA, the CDR3 is TGTGCCAGCAGCGCCCCTCAAGGGGTAGGCACTGAAGCTTTCTTT.

The chain is built from TRBV11-2 and TRBJ1-2; no firm D call. CDR3 length: 16 residues. Germline loops: CDR1 SGHAT, CDR2 FQNNGV. Trimming stripped 3 bases from V and 4 bases from J, with 18 bases between. The CDR3 bases are TGTGCCAGCAGCTTCGATCCCCAACTTATCCCCTATGGCTACACCTTC. Amino acids: CASSFDPQLIPYGYTF. Full variable domain (remainder filled in from reference TRBV11-2 and TRBJ1-2): EAGVAQSPRYKIIEKRQSVAFWCNPISGHATLYWYQQILGQGPKLLIQFQNNGVVDDSQLPKDRFSAERLKGVDSTLKIQPAKLEDSAVYLCASSFDPQLIPYGYTFGSGTRLTVV.

V and J are TRBV28 and TRBJ1-6, with 7 positions matching TRBD1. The CDR3 is made up of 14 amino acids. Per the germline V gene, CDR1 is MDHEN and CDR2 is SYDVKM. J gave up 7 bases and V 8 bases, and 8 bases lay outside the gene matches. CDR3 region: CASWPGQANSPLHF. The CDR3 DNA reads TGTGCCAGCTGGCCAGGACAGGCCAATTCACCCCTCCACTTT. Filled out from reference TRBV28 and TRBJ1-6, the complete variable domain reads DVKVTQSSRYLVKRTGEKVFLECVQDMDHENMFWYRQDPGLGLRLIYFSYDVKMKEKGDIPEGYSVSREKKERFSLILESASTNQTSMYLCASWPGQANSPLHFGNGTRLTVT.

The count of this clone is one. The chain carries TRBV6-5 and TRBJ1-1, with 7 bases fitting TRBD1. This CDR3 has 15 amino acids. Germline CDR1 and CDR2: MNHEY and SVGAGI. V trimming: 2 bases; J trimming: 2 bases; junction bases outside the gene matches: 5. CDR3: CASSYLGQSNTEAFF. CDR3 in DNA: TGTGCCAGCAGTTACCTGGGACAGAGCAACACTGAAGCTTTCTTT.

The J gene is TRBJ2-7, the V gene TRBV15; D is perhaps TRBD2 (6 bases). Germline V gene sequence: CDR1 LNHNV, CDR2 YYDKDF (reference sequence). The CDR3 runs 15 residues. Trimming pared 8 bases from V and 3 bases from J, leaving 20 bases between. The CDR3 protein is CATRDSRQAGYEQYF. CDR3 nucleotide sequence: TGTGCCACCCGGGACTCGAGGCAGGCGGGCTACGAGCAGTACTTC. Based on the CDR3 plus reference TRBV15 and TRBJ2-7, the full variable domain is DAMVIQNPRYQVTQFGKPVTLSCSQTLNHNVMYWYQQKSSQAPKLLFHYYDKDFNNEADTPDNFQSRRPNTSFCFLDIRSPGLGDTAMYLCATRDSRQAGYEQYFGPGTRLTVT.

The V call is TRBV6-1, the J call TRBJ2-3; the match to TRBD2 covers 13 bases. This CDR3 has 15 amino acids. Germline assignment: CDR1 MNHNS and CDR2 SASEGT. Trimming took 8 bases from V and 6 from J; bases not matched to a gene: 8. The CDR3 is CASGPLAGGPDTQYF. The CDR3 DNA follows: TGTGCCAGCGGACCACTAGCGGGGGGGCCGGATACGCAGTATTTT.

This clone was counted only a few times. The rearrangement links TRBV9 to TRBJ2-7; 7 bases fit TRBD1. Unmatched junction bases numbered 3, after V lost 3 bases and J lost 3 bases. The CDR3 length is 13 residues. Germline CDR1 reads SGDLS; CDR2 reads YYNGEE. Here the CDR3 reads CASSGGDSYEQYF. The CDR3, as DNA: TGTGCCAGCAGCGGAGGGGACAGCTACGAGCAGTACTTC.

This clone occurred once. The chain uses TRBV19 and TRBJ2-1; TRBD1 is a possible D gene (6 bases). The CDR3 length is 16 residues. Deletions cut 3 bases from V and 8 bases from J, with 20 bases between. Germline assignment: CDR1 LNHDA and CDR2 SQIVND (reference sequence). The CDR3 sequence: CASSITRGYSSDEQFF. Here the CDR3 DNA reads TGTGCCAGTAGTATCACCAGGGGTTATTCCTCGGATGAGCAGTTCTTC.

This sequence joins TRBV18 and TRBJ2-3; the D is unclear. V gave up 3 bases and J gave up 0 bases, with 7 bases separating them. Germline V lookup: CDR1 KGHSH, CDR2 LQKENI. This CDR3 comprises 14 residues. The CDR3 sequence: CASSPRQSTDTQYF. In DNA, the CDR3 is TGTGCCAGCTCACCGCGGCAGAGCACAGATACGCAGTATTTT.

The sample holds a few counts of this clone. The chain combines TRBV30 with TRBJ1-1, with TRBD1 as a possible D gene (5 bases). The CDR3 has 14 amino acids. Germline V CDR1 and CDR2: GTSNPN, SVGIG (reference sequence). The V gene lost 3 bases and the J gene lost 0 bases, with 11 bases spanning the gap. The CDR3 DNA sequence: TGTGCCTGGAGGGGGGGAGGGATGAACACTGAAGCTTTCTTT. Residues: CAWRGGGMNTEAFF.

The V and J genes are TRBV27 and TRBJ2-7, with a weak D call TRBD1 (6 bases). Trimming removed 5 bases from V and 0 bases from J, with 20 bases in between. The V gene's germline CDR1 is MNHEY and CDR2 SMNVEV (reference sequence). The CDR3 is 17 residues long. The CDR3 coding sequence is TGTGCCAGCAGTCCGAATCTCGGGACACTTACCTCCTACGAGCAGTACTTC. It translates to CASSPNLGTLTSYEQYF.

The chain employs TRBV27 and TRBJ2-5, with 10 bases that match TRBD1. The CDR3 has 16 amino acids. Looked up from germline, CDR1 is MNHEY and CDR2 is SMNVEV (reference sequence). V gave up 4 bases and J gave up 0 bases; unmatched junction bases: 5. CDR3 bases: TGTGCCAGCAGTTGGGGACAGGGGACCGACCAAGAGACCCAGTACTTC. It codes for CASSWGQGTDQETQYF.